These 15 T cell receptor beta chains came from one sample sequenced in a study of cytomegalovirus exposure and HLA in healthy donors. Clones were read by immunoSEQ multiplex PCR, and TCRdb kept only the in-frame ones, dropping some. The sample carries around 150,000 clones, roughly four fifths recorded once. Specimen: PBMCs. The receptors here all came from a man aged 25 to 40 in good health and CMV-seropositive.

The chain uses TRBV10-3 and TRBJ2-7; 7 bases line up with TRBD1. CDR1 and CDR2 (germline): ENHRY, SYGVKD. Trimming took 2 bases from V and 4 from J; bases not matched to a gene: 8. There are 15 residues in the CDR3. CDR3 sequence: CAISETRDRYYEQYF. The CDR3 DNA reads TGTGCCATCAGTGAGACCCGGGACAGATATTACGAGCAGTACTTC.

The rearrangement uses TRBV5-4 and TRBJ1-1, with 7 nucleotides matching TRBD1. There are 14 residues in the CDR3. Trimming removed 1 base from V and 7 bases from J; junction bases left unmatched: 7. In germline, CDR1 is SGHNT, CDR2 YYREEE (reference sequence). This CDR3 reads CASSLSNRDSEAFF. CDR3 DNA sequence: TGTGCCAGCAGCTTGTCAAACCGGGACAGTGAAGCTTTCTTT.

The CDR3 reads CATASGISYEQYF. The CDR3 DNA follows: TGTGCCACCGCTAGCGGGATATCCTACGAGCAGTACTTC. The chain joins TRBV2 to TRBJ2-7; TRBD2 agrees at 9 bases. Looked up from germline, CDR1 is SNHLY and CDR2 is FYNNEI. V lost 10 bases and J lost 1; bases outside the gene matches: 5. CDR3 size: 13 residues.

This clone was observed once. The chain employs TRBV28 and TRBJ2-3; 9 positions agree with TRBD2. Germline loops: CDR1 MDHEN, CDR2 SYDVKM. There are 15 residues in the CDR3. V trimming: 6 bases; J trimming: 1 base; junction bases outside the gene matches: 5. CDR3 protein: CASRAGGVGTDTQYF. CDR3 sequence (DNA): TGTGCCAGCAGGGCGGGGGGGGTCGGCACAGATACGCAGTATTTT.

The chain joins TRBV13 to TRBJ1-1, with D possibly being TRBD1 (5 bases). The CDR3 is 15 amino acids. Trimming shortened V by 5 bases and J by 11 bases, and 24 bases separated the two germline ends. Per germline, CDR1 PRHDT and CDR2 FYEKMQ (reference sequence). The CDR3 nucleotides are TGTGCCAGCAGCGCAGGGAAGTCCGATCAGGGAGGGGCTTTCTTT. This encodes CASSAGKSDQGGAFF.

The chain joins TRBV11-3 to TRBJ2-1, with a possible D match to TRBD1 (5 bases). CDR3 length: 14 residues. The germline CDR1 and CDR2 sequences are SGHNT and YENEEA. The V gene lost 1 base and the J gene lost 5 bases, with 9 bases spanning the gap. The CDR3 is CASSLGGANNEQFF. CDR3 bases: TGTGCCAGCAGCTTAGGTGGGGCGAACAATGAGCAGTTCTTC.

The J gene is TRBJ1-1, the V gene TRBV7-3; 9 bases are a match to TRBD1. This CDR3 region has 15 residues. The junction had 8 bases not matched to a gene; V was cut back by 5 bases and J by 4 bases. Germline V gives CDR1 SGHTA, CDR2 FQGTGA. CDR3 DNA: TGTGCCAGCAGCCCAACCCCGGGACAGGGCACTGAAGCTTTCTTT. Protein product: CASSPTPGQGTEAFF.

The chain joins TRBV2 to TRBJ2-3, with 7 bases that match TRBD1. J gave up 3 bases and V 6 bases, and 6 bases lay outside the gene matches. This CDR3 region has 14 residues. Germline CDR1 reads SNHLY; CDR2 reads FYNNEI. The CDR3: CASRSRGLTDTQYF. The DNA for the CDR3 is TGTGCCAGCAGAAGCAGGGGGTTGACAGATACGCAGTATTTT.

V usage is TRBV5-1 and J usage is TRBJ1-3; 7 bases map to TRBD1. V trimming: 4 bases; J trimming: 2 bases; junction bases outside the gene matches: 6. Germline CDR1 SGHRS, CDR2 YFSETQ. The CDR3 extends over 15 amino acids. The CDR3 region is CASSPTDRAGNTIYF. Here the CDR3 DNA reads TGCGCCAGCAGCCCAACTGACAGGGCTGGAAACACCATATATTTT.

This chain links TRBV7-9 with TRBJ1-2; D is perhaps TRBD1 (5 bases). V gave up 5 bases and J gave up 5 bases, with 15 bases separating them. Germline V CDR1 and CDR2: SEHNR, FQNEAQ (reference sequence). The CDR3 covers 14 residues. The CDR3 sequence is CASSTNAPGYGYTF. The CDR3 nucleotides are TGTGCCAGCAGCACAAACGCCCCAGGGTATGGCTACACCTTC.

The chain links TRBV11-2 to TRBJ2-1, with a weak D call TRBD1 (6 bases). The CDR3 extends over 14 amino acids. V was shortened by 4 bases and J by 1 base, with 8 bases between the two germline ends. Germline V gene sequence: CDR1 SGHAT, CDR2 FQNNGV. The CDR3 loop is CASSSQGSYNEQFF. As DNA, the CDR3 is TGTGCCAGCAGCTCACAGGGTTCCTACAATGAGCAGTTCTTC.

The chain couples TRBV7-2 to TRBJ2-3, with D tentatively TRBD2 (6 bases). The CDR3 consists of 13 residues. Trimming pared 3 bases from V and 4 bases from J, leaving 8 bases between. Germline CDR1 SGHTA, CDR2 FQGNSA. Written as DNA, the CDR3 is TGTGCCAGCAGCTTTGGAGGGGCAGATACGCAGTATTTT. Translation: CASSFGGADTQYF.

The chain links TRBV6-5 to TRBJ2-1; TRBD1 matches at 11 bases. The trim removed 2 bases at V and 9 bases at J, leaving 6 bases unmatched. CDR1 is MNHEY and CDR2 is SVGAGI in the germline V gene. The CDR3 contains 15 residues. CDR3 protein: CASSYLTGTGGEQFF. The CDR3 DNA sequence: TGTGCCAGCAGTTACCTTACCGGGACAGGGGGTGAGCAGTTCTTC.

V is TRBV7-8 and J is TRBJ2-7, with D possibly being TRBD1 (5 bases). The CDR3 contains 13 residues. Germline V gives CDR1 SGHVS, CDR2 FQNEAQ. V lost 5 bases to trimming and J lost 4 bases, with 12 bases between them. The CDR3 sequence is CASSPRQLYEQYF. The CDR3 coding sequence is TGTGCCAGCAGCCCACGACAGCTTTACGAGCAGTACTTC.

The V gene is TRBV18, the J gene TRBJ2-5; no clear D. The germline CDR1 and CDR2 sequences are KGHSH and LQKENI. This CDR3 is built from 13 residues. V gave up 7 bases and J gave up 0 bases, with 9 bases separating them. The CDR3 here is CASWSRDQETQYF. Written as DNA, the CDR3 is TGTGCCAGCTGGTCCCGGGACCAAGAGACCCAGTACTTC.